This TCR beta chain was captured in a study of identical twins. Whole-study results and caveats: The models systematically underestimated how much out-of-frame TCR alpha was shared in monozygotic twins. The same donors were not followed; conclusions instead depended on cross-sectional statistical analysis. Reduced insertions were recorded for abundant cord blood beta clonotypes, with no such pattern in memory repertoires.

TCRdb analysed the 5' RACE reads with MiXCR anew, one entry per CDR3 protein. The table lists roughly 1,500,000 distinct CDR3 sequences, 32% of them singletons. Note on this clonotype: What it recognizes is unknown.

The donors were all healthy and Caucasian. CDR3 length: 16 amino acids. V trimming: 5 bases; J trimming: 8 bases; junction bases outside the gene matches: 14. Germline assignment: CDR1 MNHEY and CDR2 SMNVEV (reference sequence). The sample taken for sequencing was cord blood. This sequence joins TRBV27 and TRBJ1-2; 10 nucleotides match TRBD1. The clonotype was recovered from a newborn girl in good health. CDR3 sequence: CASSLRQGAVTRGYTF. CDR3 coding DNA: TGTGCCAGCAGTCTCAGACAGGGGGCGGTAACTAGGGGCTACACCTTC.